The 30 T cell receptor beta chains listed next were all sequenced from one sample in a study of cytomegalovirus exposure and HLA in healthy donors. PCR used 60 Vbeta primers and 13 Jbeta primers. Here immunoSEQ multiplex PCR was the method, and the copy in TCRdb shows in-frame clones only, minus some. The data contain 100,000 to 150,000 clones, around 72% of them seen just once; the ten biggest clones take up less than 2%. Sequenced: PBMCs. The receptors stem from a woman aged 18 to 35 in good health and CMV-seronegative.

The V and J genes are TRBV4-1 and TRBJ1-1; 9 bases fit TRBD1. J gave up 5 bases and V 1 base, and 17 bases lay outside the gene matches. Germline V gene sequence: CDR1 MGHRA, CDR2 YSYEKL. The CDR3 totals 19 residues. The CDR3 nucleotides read TGCGCCAGCAGCCAAGCCGAGGACAGGGGTATTACGGACGGGACTGAAGCTTTCTTT. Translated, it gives CASSQAEDRGITDGTEAFF.

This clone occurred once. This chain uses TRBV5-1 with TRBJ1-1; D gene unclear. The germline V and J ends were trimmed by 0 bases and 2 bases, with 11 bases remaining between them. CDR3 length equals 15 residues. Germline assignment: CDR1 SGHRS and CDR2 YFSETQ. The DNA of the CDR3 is TGCGCCAGCAGCTTGGCCGCAGGTTTCAACACTGAAGCTTTCTTT. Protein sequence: CASSLAAGFNTEAFF.

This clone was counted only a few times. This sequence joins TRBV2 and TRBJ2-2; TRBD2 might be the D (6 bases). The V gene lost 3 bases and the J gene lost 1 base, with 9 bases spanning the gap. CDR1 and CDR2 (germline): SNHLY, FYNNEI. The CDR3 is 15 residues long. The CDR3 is CASSDPGLNTGELFF. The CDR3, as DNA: TGTGCCAGCAGTGATCCGGGACTGAACACCGGGGAGCTGTTTTTT.

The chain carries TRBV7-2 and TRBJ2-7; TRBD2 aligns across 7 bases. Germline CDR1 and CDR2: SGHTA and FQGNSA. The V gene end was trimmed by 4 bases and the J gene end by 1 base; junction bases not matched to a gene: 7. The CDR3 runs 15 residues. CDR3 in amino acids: CASSSPREGSYEQYF. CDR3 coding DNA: TGTGCCAGCAGCTCGCCTAGGGAGGGTTCCTACGAGCAGTACTTC.

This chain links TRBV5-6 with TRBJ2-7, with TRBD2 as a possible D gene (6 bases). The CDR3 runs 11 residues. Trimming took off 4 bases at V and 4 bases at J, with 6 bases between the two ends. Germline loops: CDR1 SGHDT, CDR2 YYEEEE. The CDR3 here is CASSREYEQYF. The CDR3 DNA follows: TGTGCCAGCAGCCGGGAGTACGAGCAGTACTTC.

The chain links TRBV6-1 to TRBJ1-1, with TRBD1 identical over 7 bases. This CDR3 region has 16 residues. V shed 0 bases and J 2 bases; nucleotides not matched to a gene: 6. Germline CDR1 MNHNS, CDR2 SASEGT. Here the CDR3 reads CASSEAVWDSNTEAFF. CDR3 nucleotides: TGTGCCAGCAGTGAAGCGGTGTGGGACAGCAACACTGAAGCTTTCTTT.

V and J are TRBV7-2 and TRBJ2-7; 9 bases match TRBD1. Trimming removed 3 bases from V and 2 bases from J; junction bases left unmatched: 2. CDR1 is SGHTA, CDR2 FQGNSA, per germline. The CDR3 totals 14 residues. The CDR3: CASSFGQGTYEQYF. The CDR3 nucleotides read TGTGCCAGCAGCTTCGGACAGGGGACCTACGAGCAGTACTTC.

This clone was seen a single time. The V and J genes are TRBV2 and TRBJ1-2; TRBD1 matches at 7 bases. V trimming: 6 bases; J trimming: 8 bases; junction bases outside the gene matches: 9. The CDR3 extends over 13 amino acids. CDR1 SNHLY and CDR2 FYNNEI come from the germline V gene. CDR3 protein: CASSGTSGGGYTF. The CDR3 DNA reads TGTGCCAGCAGCGGGACTTCAGGGGGGGGCTACACCTTC. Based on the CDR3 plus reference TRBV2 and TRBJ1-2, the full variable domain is EPEVTQTPSHQVTQMGQEVILRCVPISNHLYFYWYRQILGQKVEFLVSFYNNEISEKSEIFDDQFSVERPDGSNFTLKIRSTKLEDSAMYFCASSGTSGGGYTFGSGTRLTVV.

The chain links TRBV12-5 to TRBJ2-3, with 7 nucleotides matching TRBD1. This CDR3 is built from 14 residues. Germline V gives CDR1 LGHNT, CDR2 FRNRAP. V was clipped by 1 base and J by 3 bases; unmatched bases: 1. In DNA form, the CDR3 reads TGTGCTAGTGGTTTGGAGGGGGCTACAGATACGCAGTATTTT. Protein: CASGLEGATDTQYF.

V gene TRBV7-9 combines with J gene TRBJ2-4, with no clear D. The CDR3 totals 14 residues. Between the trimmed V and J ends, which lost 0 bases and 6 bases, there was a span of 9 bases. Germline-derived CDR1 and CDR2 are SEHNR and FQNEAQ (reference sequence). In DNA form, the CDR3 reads TGTGCCAGCAGCTTAGCGTCGGAGCTAAACATTCAGTACTTC. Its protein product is CASSLASELNIQYF.

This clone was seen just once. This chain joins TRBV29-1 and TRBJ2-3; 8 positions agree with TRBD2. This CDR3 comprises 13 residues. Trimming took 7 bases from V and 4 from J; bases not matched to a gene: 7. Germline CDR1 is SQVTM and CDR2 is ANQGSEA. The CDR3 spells CSEGREAADTQYF. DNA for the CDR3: TGCAGCGAAGGGCGGGAGGCGGCAGATACGCAGTATTTT.

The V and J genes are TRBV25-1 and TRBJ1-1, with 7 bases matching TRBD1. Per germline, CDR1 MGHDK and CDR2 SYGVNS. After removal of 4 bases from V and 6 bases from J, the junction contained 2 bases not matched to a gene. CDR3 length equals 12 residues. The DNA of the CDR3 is TGTGCCAGCAGTGCGCAGGGGGCTGAAGCTTTCTTT. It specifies CASSAQGAEAFF.

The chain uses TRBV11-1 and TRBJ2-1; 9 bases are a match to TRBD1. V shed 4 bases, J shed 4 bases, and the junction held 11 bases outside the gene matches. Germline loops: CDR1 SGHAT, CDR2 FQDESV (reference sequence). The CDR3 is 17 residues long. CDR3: CASSSSSGDRVYNEQFF. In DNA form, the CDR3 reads TGTGCCAGCAGCTCATCCTCCGGGGACAGGGTTTACAATGAGCAGTTCTTC.

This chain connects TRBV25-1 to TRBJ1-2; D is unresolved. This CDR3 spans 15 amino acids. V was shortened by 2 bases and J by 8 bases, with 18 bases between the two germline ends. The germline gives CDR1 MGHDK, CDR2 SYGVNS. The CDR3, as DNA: TGTGCCAGCAGTGAAGGGCAGGTGATGGGTAAAGGCTACACCTTC. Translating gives CASSEGQVMGKGYTF.

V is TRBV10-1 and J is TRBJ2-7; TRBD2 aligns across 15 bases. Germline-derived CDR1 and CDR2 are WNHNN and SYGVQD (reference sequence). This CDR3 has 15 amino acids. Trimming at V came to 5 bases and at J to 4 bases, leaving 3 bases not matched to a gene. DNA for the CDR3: TGCGCCAGCAGTAACGGACTAGCGGGAGGGTACGAGCAGTACTTC. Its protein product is CASSNGLAGGYEQYF.

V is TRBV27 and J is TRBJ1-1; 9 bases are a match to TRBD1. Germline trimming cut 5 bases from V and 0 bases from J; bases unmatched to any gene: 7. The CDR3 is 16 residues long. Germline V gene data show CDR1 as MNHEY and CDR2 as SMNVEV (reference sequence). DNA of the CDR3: TGTGCCAGCAGTCATAGGGACAGGGACATGAACACTGAAGCTTTCTTT. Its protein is CASSHRDRDMNTEAFF.

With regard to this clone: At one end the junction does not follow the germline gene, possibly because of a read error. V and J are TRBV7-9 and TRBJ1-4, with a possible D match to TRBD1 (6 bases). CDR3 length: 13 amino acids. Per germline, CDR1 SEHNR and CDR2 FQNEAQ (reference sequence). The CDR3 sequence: CSSSFGQHEKLFF. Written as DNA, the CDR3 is TGTTCCAGCAGCTTCGGACAGCATGAAAAACTGTTTTTT.

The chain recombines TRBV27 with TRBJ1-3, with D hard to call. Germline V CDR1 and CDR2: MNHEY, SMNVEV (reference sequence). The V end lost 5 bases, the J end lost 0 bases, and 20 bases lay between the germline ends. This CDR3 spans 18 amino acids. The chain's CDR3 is CASSPYREGLGSGNTIYF. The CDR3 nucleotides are TGTGCCAGCAGTCCGTACCGGGAGGGTCTGGGCTCTGGAAACACCATATATTTT.

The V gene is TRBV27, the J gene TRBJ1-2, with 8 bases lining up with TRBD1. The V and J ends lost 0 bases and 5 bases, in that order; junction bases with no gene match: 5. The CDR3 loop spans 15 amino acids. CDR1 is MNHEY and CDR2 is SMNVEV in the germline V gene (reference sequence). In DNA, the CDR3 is TGTGCCAGCAGTTTATCGGCAGGGGGCCGGTATGGCTACACCTTC. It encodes CASSLSAGGRYGYTF.

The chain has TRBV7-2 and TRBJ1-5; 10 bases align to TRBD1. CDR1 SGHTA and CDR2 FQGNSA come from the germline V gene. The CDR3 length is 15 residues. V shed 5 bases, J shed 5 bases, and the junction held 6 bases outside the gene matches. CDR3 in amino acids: CASSTGQGTHQPQHF. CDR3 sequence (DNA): TGTGCCAGCAGCACGGGACAGGGGACCCATCAGCCCCAGCATTTT.

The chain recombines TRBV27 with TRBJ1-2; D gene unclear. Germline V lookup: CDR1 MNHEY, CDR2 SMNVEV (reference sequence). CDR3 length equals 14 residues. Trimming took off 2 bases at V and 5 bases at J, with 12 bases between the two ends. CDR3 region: CASSLRDGSYGYTF. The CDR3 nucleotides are TGTGCCAGCAGTTTACGAGATGGTTCTTATGGCTACACCTTC.

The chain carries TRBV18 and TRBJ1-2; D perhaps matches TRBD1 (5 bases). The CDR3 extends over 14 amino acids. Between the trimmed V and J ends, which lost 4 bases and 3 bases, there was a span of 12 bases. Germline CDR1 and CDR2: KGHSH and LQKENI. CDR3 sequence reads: CASSQGEGDYGYTF. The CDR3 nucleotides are TGTGCCAGCTCACAAGGGGAGGGAGACTATGGCTACACCTTC.

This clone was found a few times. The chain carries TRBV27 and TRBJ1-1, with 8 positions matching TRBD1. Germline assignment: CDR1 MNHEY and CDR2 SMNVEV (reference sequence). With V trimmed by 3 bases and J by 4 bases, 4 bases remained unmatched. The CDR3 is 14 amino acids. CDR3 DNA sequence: TGTGCCAGCAGTTTGGACAGGGAGGGCACTGAAGCTTTCTTT. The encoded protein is CASSLDREGTEAFF.

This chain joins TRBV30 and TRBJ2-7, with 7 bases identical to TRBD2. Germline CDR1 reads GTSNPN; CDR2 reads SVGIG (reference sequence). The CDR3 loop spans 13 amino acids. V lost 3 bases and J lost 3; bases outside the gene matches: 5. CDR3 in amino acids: CAWSGDYLYEQYF. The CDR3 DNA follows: TGTGCCTGGAGCGGGGACTACCTCTACGAGCAGTACTTC.

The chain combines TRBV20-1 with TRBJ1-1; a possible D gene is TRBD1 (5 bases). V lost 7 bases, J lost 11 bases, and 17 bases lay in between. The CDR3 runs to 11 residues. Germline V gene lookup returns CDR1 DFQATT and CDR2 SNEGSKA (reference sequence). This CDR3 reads CSVQGPGGAFF. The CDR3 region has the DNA TGCAGTGTTCAGGGTCCCGGGGGTGCTTTCTTT.

CDR3 coding DNA: TGTGCCTGGAGTCAGACTAGCGGGTCCAGGGATGAGCAGTTCTTC. Encoded protein: CAWSQTSGSRDEQFF. The V gene is TRBV30, the J gene TRBJ2-1, with 10 positions matching TRBD2. The germline V gene has CDR1 GTSNPN and CDR2 SVGIG (reference sequence). Trimming cost V 2 bases and J 8 bases; bases outside gene matches: 9. The CDR3 contains 15 residues. Full variable domain (remainder filled in from reference TRBV30 and TRBJ2-1): SQTIHQWPATLVQPVGSPLSLECTVEGTSNPNLYWYRQAAGRGLQLLFYSVGIGQISSEVPQNLSASRPQDRQFILSSKKLLLSDSGFYLCAWSQTSGSRDEQFFGPGTRLTVL.

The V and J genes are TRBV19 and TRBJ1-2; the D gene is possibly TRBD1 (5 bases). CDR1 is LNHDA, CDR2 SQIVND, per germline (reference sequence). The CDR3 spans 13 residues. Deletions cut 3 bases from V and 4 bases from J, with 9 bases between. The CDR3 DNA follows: TGTGCCAGTAGTATTCGGCAGGGCTATGGCTACACCTTC. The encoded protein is CASSIRQGYGYTF.

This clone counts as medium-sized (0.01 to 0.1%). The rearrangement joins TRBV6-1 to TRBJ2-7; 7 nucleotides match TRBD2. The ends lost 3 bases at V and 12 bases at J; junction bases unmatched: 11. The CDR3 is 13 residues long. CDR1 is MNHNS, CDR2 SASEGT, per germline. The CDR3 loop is CASSEEAGVKPYF. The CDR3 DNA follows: TGTGCCAGCAGTGAGGAGGCGGGAGTTAAACCGTACTTC.

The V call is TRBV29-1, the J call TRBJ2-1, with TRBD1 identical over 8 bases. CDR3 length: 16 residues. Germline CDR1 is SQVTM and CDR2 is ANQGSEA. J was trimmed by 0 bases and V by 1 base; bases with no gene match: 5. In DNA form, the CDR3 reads TGCAGCGTTGAAGGGGACAGGACTCGCTCCTACAATGAGCAGTTCTTC. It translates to CSVEGDRTRSYNEQFF.

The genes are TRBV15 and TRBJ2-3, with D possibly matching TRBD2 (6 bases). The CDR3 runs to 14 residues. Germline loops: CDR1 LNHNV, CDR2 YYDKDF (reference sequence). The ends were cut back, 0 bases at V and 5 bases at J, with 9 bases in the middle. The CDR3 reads CATSRDRRGDTQYF. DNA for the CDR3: TGTGCCACCAGCAGAGATCGGAGGGGAGATACGCAGTATTTT.